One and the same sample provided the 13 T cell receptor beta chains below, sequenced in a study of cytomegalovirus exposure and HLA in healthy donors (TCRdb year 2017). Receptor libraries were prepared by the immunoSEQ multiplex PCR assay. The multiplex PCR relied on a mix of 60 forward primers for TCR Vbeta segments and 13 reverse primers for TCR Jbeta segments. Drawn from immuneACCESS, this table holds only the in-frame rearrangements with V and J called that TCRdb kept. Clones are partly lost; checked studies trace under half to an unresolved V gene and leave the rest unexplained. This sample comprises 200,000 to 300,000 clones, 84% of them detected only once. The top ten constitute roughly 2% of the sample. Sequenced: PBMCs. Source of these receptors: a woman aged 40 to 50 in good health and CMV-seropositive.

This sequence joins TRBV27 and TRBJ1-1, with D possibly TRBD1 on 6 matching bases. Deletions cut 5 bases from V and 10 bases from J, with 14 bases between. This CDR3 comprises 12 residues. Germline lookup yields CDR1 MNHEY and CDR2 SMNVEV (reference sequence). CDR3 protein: CASSRAGAVAFF. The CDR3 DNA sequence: TGTGCCAGCAGTAGGGCAGGGGCTGTAGCTTTCTTT.

The CDR3 DNA is TGCAGCGCCTCAAGCGGGAGACAGCAGTACTTC. Amino acids: CSASSGRQQYF. The rearrangement uses TRBV29-1 and TRBJ2-7, with 8 nucleotides matching TRBD2. Looked up from germline, CDR1 is SQVTM and CDR2 is ANQGSEA. V was clipped by 7 bases and J by 8 bases; unmatched bases: 7. The CDR3 totals 11 residues.

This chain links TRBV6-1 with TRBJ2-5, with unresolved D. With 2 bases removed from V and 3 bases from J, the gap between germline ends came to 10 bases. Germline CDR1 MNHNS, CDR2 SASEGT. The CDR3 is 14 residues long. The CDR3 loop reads CASSEPVAEETQYF. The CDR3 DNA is TGTGCCAGCAGTGAACCCGTAGCTGAAGAGACCCAGTACTTC.

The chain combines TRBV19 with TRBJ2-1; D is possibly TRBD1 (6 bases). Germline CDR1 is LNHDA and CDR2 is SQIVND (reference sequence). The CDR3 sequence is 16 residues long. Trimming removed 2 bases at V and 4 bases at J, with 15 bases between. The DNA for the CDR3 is TGTGCCAGTAGTATATTAGGGGGACCTATTTACAATGAGCAGTTCTTC. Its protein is CASSILGGPIYNEQFF.

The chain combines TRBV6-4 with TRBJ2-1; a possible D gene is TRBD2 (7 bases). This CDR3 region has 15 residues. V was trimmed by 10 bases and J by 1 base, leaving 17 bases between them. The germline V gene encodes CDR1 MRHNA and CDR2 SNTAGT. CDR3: CATSRGGASYNEQFF. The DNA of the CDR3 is TGTGCCACCTCCCGAGGGGGGGCGTCCTACAATGAGCAGTTCTTC.

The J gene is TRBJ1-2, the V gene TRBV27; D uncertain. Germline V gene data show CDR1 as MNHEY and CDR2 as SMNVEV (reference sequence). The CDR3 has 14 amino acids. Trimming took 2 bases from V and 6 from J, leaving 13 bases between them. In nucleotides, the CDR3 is TGTGCCAGCAGTTTAGATTTCTTCGGGAATGGCTACACCTTC. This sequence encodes CASSLDFFGNGYTF.

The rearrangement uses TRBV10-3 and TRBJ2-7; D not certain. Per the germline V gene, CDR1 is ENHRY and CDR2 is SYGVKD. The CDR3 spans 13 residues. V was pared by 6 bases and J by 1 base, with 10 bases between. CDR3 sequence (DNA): TGTGCCATCAGCCGTCAGGCATCCTACGAGCAGTACTTC. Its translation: CAISRQASYEQYF.

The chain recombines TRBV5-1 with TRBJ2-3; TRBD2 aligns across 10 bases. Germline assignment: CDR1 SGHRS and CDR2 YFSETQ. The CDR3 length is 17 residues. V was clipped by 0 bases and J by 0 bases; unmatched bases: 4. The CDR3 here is CASSLAGTSVSTDTQYF. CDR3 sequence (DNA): TGCGCCAGCAGCTTGGCGGGGACTAGCGTCAGCACAGATACGCAGTATTTT.

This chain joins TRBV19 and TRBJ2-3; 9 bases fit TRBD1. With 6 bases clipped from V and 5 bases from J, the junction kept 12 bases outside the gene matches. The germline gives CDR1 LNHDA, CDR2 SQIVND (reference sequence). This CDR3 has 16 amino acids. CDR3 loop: CASSPSRGTGRDTQYF. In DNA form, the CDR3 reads TGTGCCAGTAGCCCTTCAAGGGGGACAGGGAGAGATACGCAGTATTTT.

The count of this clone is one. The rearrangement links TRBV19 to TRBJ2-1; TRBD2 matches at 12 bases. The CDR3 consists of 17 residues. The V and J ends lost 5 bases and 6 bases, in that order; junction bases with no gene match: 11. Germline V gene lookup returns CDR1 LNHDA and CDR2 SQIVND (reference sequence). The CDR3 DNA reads TGTGCCAGTAGTCCGACTAGCGGGAGTTCCCAAGGCAATGAGCAGTTCTTC. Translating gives CASSPTSGSSQGNEQFF.

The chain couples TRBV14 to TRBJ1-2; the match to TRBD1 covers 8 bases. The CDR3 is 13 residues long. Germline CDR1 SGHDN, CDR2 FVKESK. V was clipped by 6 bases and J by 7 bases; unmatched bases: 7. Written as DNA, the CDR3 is TGTGCCAGCAGACCCCAGGGGGCCGGTGGCTACACCTTC. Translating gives CASRPQGAGGYTF. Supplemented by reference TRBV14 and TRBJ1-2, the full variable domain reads EAGVTQFPSHSVIEKGQTVTLRCDPISGHDNLYWYRRVMGKEIKFLLHFVKESKQDESGMPNNRFLAERTGGTYSTLKVQPAELEDSGVYFCASRPQGAGGYTFGSGTRLTVV.

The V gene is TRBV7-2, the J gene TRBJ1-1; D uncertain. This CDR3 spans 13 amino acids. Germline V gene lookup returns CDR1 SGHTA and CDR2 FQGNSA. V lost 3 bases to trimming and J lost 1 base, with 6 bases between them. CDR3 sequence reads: CASSFNSNTEAFF. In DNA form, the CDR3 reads TGTGCCAGCAGCTTCAACTCGAACACTGAAGCTTTCTTT.

In DNA form, the CDR3 reads TGTGCCAGCAGCTTAGGGACTAGCGGGAACACCGGGGAGCTGTTTTTT. Residues: CASSLGTSGNTGELFF. V gene TRBV7-3 combines with J gene TRBJ2-2; 11 bases fit TRBD2. CDR3 length: 16 amino acids. The J segment lost 1 base and the V segment lost 2 bases, leaving 0 bases of the junction unmatched. The germline V gene encodes CDR1 SGHTA and CDR2 FQGTGA.